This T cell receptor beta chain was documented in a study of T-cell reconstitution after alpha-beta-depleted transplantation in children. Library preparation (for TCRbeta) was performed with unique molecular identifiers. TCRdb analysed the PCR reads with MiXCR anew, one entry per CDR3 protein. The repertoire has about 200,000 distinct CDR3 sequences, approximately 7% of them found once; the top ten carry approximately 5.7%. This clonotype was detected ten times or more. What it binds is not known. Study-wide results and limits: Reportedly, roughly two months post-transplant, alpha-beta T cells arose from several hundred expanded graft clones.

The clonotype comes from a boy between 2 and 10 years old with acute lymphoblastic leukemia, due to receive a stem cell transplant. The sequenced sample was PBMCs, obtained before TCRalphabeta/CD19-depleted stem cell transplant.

As DNA, the CDR3 is TGCGCCAGCAGCCAAGATCGTGGGGGGAGCTCCTACAATGAGCAGTTCTTC. Protein: CASSQDRGGSSYNEQFF. This chain uses TRBV4-3 with TRBJ2-1; D possibly corresponds to TRBD2 (6 bases). CDR3 length: 17 residues. Germline CDR1 LGHNA, CDR2 YSLEER. The V end was cut by 0 bases, the J end by 0 bases, with 12 bases between.